This entry concerns a single T cell receptor beta chain. Germline loops: CDR1 SQVTM, CDR2 ANQGSEA. The CDR3 loop spans 16 amino acids. With V trimmed by 2 bases and J by 0 bases, 9 bases remained unmatched. These data belong to a study of T cell changes during pregnancy in multiple sclerosis. Sequencing was performed with immunoSEQ multiplex PCR; in TCRdb, only in-frame clones are kept and a portion is missing. The table has tens of thousands of clones, 87% seen once. The source of this sequence is a female donor with multiple sclerosis, enrolled in a pregnancy study. Sequenced here: CD8+ T cells from peripheral blood mononuclear cells, sampled after pregnancy. This chain uses TRBV29-1 with TRBJ2-5; TRBD2 matches at 7 bases. The CDR3 nucleotides read TGCAGCGTTGAACCCCTGAGCGGGGAGTACCAAGAGACCCAGTACTTC. This translates into CSVEPLSGEYQETQYF.